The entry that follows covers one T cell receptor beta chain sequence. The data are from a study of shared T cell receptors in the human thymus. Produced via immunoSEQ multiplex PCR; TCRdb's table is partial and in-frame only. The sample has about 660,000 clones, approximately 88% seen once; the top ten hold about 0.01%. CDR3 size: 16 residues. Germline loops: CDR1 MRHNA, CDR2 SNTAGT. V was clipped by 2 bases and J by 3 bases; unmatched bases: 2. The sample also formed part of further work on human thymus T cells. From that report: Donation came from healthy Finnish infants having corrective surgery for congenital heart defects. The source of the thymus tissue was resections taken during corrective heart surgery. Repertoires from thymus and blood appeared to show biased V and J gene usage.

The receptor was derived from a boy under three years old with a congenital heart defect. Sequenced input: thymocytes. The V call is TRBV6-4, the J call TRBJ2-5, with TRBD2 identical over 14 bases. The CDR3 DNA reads TGTGCCAGCAGTGACGGGACTAGCGGGAGAGAAGAGACCCAGTACTTC. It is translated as CASSDGTSGREETQYF.